These 3 T cell receptor beta chains were all obtained from the same sample, sequenced in a study of immune evolution from preneoplasia to lung adenocarcinoma. Assay: immunoSEQ multiplex PCR; the TCRdb copy retains only in-frame clones and omits some. The data hold over 12,000 clones, with roughly 80% observed a single time. Sequenced: FFPE minimally invasive lung adenocarcinoma tissue. These TCRs come from a person aged 70 to 85 with lung adenocarcinoma.

V is TRBV6-5 and J is TRBJ2-1; D perhaps matches TRBD2 (6 bases). Looked up from germline, CDR1 is MNHEY and CDR2 is SVGAGI. V dropped 0 bases and J dropped 15 bases, with 21 bases sitting between them. The CDR3 spans 15 residues. The DNA of the CDR3 is TGTGCCAGCAGTTACTCGAAAGACGGACTATTCACAATGTTCTTC. Protein product: CASSYSKDGLFTMFF.

This chain joins TRBV11-3 and TRBJ2-2, with D perhaps matching TRBD2 (5 bases). V gave up 5 bases and J gave up 6 bases, with 10 bases separating them. Germline CDR1 and CDR2: SGHNT and YENEEA. CDR3 length equals 13 residues. CDR3 sequence (DNA): TGTGCCAGCAGCCGGGATGCCGCCGGGGAGCTGTTTTTT. Its protein product is CASSRDAAGELFF.

The rearrangement uses TRBV6-6 and TRBJ2-5; 8 bases fit TRBD1. V shed 2 bases and J 3 bases; nucleotides not matched to a gene: 2. The CDR3 contains 14 residues. Germline V lookup: CDR1 MNHNY, CDR2 SVGAGI (reference sequence). The CDR3 sequence is CASSYQDREETQYF. The CDR3, as DNA: TGTGCCAGCAGTTACCAGGACAGGGAAGAGACCCAGTACTTC.